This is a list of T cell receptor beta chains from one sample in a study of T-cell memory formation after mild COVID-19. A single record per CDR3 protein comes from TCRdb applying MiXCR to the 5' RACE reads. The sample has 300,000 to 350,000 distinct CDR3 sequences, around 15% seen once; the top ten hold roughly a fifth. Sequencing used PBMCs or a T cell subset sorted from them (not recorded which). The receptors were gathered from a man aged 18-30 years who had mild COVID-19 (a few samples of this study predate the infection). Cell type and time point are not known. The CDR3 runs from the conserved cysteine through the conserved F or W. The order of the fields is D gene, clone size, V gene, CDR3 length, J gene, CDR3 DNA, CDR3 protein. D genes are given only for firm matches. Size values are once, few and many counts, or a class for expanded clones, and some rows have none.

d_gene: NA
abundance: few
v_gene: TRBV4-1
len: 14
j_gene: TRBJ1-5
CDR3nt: TGCGCCAGCAGCCAAGCAGGGTGGGATCAGCCCCAGCATTTT
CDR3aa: CASSQAGWDQPQHF

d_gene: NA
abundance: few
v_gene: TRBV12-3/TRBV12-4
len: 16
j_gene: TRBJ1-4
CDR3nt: TGTGCCAGCAGTTCACAGGTCCTCTCAACTAATGAAAAACTGTTTTTT
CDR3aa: CASSSQVLSTNEKLFF

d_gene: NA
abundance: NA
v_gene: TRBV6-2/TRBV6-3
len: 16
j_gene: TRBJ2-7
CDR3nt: TGTGCCAGCAGTTACTCCTCCGGGACTCCCACCTACGAGCAGTACTTC
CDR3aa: CASSYSSGTPTYEQYF

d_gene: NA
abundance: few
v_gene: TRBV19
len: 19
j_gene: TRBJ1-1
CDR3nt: TGTGCCAGTGGAAACCCGCTCCCAGGACAGCTCCGTTGGAACACTGAAGCTTTCTTT
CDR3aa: CASGNPLPGQLRWNTEAFF

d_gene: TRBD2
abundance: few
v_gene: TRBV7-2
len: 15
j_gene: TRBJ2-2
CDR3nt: TGTGCCATACAACCCACTAGCGGGGGGCCCGGGGAGCTGTTTTTT
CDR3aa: CAIQPTSGGPGELFF

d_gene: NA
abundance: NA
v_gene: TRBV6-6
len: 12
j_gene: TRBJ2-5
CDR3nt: TGTGCCAGCTGCAGGGGAGGAGAGACCCAGTACTTC
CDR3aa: CASCRGGETQYF

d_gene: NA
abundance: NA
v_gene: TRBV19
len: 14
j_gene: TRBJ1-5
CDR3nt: TGTGCCAGTAGTATAGCAGGGGCCAATCAGCCCCAGCATTTT
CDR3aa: CASSIAGANQPQHF

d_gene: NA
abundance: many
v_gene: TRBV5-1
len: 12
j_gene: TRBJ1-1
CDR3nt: TGCGCCAGCAGTCCAGGACATGTTGAAGCTTTCTTT
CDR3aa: CASSPGHVEAFF

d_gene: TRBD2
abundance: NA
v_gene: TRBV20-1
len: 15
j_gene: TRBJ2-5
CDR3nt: TGCAGTGCTAGAGAGCGGGGGGGACCCCAGGAGACCCAGTACTTC
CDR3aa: CSARERGGPQETQYF

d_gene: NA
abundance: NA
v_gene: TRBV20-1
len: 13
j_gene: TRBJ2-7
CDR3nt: TGCAGTGCTAGAGATGGCAGAGATTACGAGCAGTACTTC
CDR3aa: CSARDGRDYEQYF

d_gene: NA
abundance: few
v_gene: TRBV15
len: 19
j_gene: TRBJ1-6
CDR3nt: TGTGCCACCAGCAGAGATCTCCCCCGACGGGCCTCCTATAATTCACCCCTCCACTTT
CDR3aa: CATSRDLPRRASYNSPLHF

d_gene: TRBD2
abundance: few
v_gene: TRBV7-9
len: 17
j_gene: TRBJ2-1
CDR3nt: TGTGCCAGCAGCTCCACAATAGCGGGGGCACAATACACTGAGCAGTTCTTC
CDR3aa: CASSSTIAGAQYTEQFF

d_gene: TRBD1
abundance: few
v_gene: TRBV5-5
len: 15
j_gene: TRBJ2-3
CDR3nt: TGTGCCAGCATCGGACAGGGGTCTAGCACAGATACGCAGTATTTT
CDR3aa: CASIGQGSSTDTQYF

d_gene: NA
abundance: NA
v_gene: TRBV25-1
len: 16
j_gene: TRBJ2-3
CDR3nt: TGTGCCAGCAGTGATCTGAGGGTTTGGAGTTCAGATACGCAGTATTTT
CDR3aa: CASSDLRVWSSDTQYF

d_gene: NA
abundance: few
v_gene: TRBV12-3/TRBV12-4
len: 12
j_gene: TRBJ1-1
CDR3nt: TGTGCCAGCAGCCTGACACAGGGCATCGCTTTCTTT
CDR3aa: CASSLTQGIAFF